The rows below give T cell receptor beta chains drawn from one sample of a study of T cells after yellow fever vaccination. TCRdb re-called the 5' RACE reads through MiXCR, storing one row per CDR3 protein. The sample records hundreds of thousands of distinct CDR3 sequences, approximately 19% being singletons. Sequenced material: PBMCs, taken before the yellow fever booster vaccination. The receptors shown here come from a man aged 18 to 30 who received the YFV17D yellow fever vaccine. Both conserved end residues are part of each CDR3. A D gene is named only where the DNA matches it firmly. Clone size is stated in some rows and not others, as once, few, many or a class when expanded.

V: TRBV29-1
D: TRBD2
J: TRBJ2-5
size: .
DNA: TGCAGCGTTGGTGCGGGGGTCTTTCGGGAGACCCAGTACTTC
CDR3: CSVGAGVFRETQYF

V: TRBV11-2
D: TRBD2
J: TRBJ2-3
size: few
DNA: TGTGCCAGCAGCTCCGGACTAGCGGGGTTTGGCACAGATACGCAGTATTTT
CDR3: CASSSGLAGFGTDTQYF

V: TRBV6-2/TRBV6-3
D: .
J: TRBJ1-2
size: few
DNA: TGTGCCAGCAGTTACGAACTCTATGGCTACACCTTC
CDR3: CASSYELYGYTF

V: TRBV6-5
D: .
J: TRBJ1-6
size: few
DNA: TGTGCCAGCAGGCGAACCAGGGTAGGGAATTCACCCCTCCACTTT
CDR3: CASRRTRVGNSPLHF

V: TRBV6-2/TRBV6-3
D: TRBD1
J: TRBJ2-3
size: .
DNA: TGTGCCAGCAGTTACCGGGGACAGGGGGCAGATACGCAGTATTTT
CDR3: CASSYRGQGADTQYF

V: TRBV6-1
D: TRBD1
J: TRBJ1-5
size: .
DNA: TGTGCCAGCAGCGACAGGGGAGGGCAGCCCCAGCATTTT
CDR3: CASSDRGGQPQHF

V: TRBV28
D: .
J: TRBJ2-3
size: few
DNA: TGTGCCAGCAGTTCCGGAACCACAGATACGCAGTATTTT
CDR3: CASSSGTTDTQYF

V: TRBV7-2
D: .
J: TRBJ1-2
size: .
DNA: TGTGCCAGCAGCCCCCGCGAGGGAGCTAACTATGGCTACACCTTC
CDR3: CASSPREGANYGYTF

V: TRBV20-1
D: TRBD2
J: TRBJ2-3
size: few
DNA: TGCAGTGCTAGACGGACTAGCGGGGGAGATACGCAGTATTTT
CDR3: CSARRTSGGDTQYF

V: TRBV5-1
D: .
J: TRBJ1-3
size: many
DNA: TGCGCCAGCAGCCCTGTCAGTACTGGAAACACCATATATTTT
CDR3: CASSPVSTGNTIYF

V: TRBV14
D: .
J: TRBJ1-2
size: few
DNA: TGTGCCAGCAGCCAAGTCCCAGGAGCTAACTATGGCTACACCTTC
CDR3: CASSQVPGANYGYTF

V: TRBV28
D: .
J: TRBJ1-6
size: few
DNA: TGTGCCAGCAGTACGACAGGCTATAATTCACCCCTCCACTTT
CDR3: CASSTTGYNSPLHF

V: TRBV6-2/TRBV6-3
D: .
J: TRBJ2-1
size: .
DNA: TGTGCCAGCAACAGAGCCCATGAGCAGTTCTTC
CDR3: CASNRAHEQFF

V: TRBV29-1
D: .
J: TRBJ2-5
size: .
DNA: TGCAGCGCGCTGGGGGGAGAGACCCAGTACTTC
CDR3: CSALGGETQYF

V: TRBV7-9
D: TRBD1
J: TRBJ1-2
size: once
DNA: TGTGCCAGCAACCCCTCGACAGGGGACTTGGGTGGCTACACCTTC
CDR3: CASNPSTGDLGGYTF

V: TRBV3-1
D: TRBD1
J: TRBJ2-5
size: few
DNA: TGTGCCAGCAGCCAAGCGGCCAGGGGGGAGACCCAGTACTTC
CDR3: CASSQAARGETQYF

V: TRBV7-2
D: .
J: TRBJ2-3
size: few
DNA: TGTGCCAGCAGCGCCGGGACGCCTAAGACAGATACGCAGTATTTT
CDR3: CASSAGTPKTDTQYF

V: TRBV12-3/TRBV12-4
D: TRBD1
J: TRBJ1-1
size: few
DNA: TGTGCCAGCAGTTTCCCAGGGGGCAGAGCTTTCTTT
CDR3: CASSFPGGRAFF